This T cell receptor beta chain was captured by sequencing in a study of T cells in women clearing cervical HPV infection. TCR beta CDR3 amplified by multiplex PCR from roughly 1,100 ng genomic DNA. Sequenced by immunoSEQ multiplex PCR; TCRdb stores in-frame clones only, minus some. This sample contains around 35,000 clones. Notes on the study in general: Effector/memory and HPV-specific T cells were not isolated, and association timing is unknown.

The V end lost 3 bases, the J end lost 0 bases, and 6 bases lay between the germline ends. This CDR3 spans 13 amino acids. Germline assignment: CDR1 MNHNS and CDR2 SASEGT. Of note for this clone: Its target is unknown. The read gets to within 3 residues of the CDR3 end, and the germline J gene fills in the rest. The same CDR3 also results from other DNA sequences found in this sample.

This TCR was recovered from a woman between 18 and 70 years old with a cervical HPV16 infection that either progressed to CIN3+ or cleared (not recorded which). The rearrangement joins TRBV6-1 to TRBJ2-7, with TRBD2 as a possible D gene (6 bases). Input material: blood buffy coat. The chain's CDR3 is CASSEGLSYEQYF. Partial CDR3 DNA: TGTGCCAGCAGTGAGGGACTCTCCTACGAG.